This T cell receptor beta chain appears in the sequencing data of a study of T cell responses to AZD1222 COVID-19 vaccine. Study conclusions and caveats: Baseline serostatus was positive in only a handful of AZD1222 recipients. At 160-218 and 743-854, vaccine-associated CD4 TCRs were dominant, and they spanned spike. Nearly half of spike-specific TCRs reportedly target unmutated variant regions. White British ancestry dominated among donors, who included more females, and clonal diversity was possibly underestimated.

Only in-frame clones appear in the TCRdb table, and some are missing; sequencing was by immunoSEQ multiplex PCR. The table lists 140,000 to 150,000 clones, 93% of them singletons. This CDR3 contains 11 residues. Trimming shortened V by 3 bases and J by 7 bases, and 4 bases separated the two germline ends. The germline gives CDR1 LNHDA, CDR2 SQIVND (reference sequence). As for this clone: Its antigen is unidentified.

The source was peripheral blood, collected on day 0 of AZD1222 vaccination. The receptor's source is an adult in good health. The chain combines TRBV19 with TRBJ2-1; no reliable D call. In DNA form, the CDR3 reads TGTGCCAGTAGTATTCCTAATGAGCAGTTCTTC. Residues: CASSIPNEQFF.